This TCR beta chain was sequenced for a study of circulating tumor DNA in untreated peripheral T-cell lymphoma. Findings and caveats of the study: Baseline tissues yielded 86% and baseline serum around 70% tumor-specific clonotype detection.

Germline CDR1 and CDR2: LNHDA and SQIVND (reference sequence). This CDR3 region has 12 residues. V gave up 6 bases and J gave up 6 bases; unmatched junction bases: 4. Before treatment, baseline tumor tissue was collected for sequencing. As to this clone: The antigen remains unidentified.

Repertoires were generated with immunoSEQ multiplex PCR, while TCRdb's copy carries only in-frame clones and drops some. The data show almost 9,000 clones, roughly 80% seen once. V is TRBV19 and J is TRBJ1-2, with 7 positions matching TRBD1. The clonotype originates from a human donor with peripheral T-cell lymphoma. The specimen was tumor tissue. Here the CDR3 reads CASRTGYDGYTF. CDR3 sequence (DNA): TGTGCCAGTAGGACAGGGTACGATGGCTACACCTTC.